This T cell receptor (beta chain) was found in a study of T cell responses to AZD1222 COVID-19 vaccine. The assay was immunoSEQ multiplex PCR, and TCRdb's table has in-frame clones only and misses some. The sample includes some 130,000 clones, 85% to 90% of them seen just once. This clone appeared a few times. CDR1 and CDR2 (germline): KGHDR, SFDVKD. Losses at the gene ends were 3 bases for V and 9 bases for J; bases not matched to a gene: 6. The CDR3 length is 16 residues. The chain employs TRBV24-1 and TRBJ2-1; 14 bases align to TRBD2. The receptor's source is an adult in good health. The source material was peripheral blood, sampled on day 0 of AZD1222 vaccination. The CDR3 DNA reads TGTGCCACCAGTGATCCGGGACTAGCGGGAGTCAGTGAGCAGTTCTTC. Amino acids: CATSDPGLAGVSEQFF.